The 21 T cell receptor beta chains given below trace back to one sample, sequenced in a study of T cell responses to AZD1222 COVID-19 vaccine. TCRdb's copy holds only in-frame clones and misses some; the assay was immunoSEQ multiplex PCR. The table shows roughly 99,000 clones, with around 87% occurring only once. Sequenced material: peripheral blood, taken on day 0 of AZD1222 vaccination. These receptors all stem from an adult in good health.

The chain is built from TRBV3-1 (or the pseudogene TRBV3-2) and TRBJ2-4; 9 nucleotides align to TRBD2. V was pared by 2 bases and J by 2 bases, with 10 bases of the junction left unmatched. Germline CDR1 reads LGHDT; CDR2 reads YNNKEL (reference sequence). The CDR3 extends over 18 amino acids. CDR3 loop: CASSQPGGTSKTKNIQYF. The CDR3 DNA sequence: TGTGCCAGCAGCCAACCCGGGGGGACTAGCAAAACCAAAAACATTCAGTACTTC.

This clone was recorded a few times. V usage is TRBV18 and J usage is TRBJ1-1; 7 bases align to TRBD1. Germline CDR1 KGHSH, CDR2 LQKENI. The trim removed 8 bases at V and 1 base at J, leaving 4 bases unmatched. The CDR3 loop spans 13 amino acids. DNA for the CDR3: TGTGCCAGCCTACAGGGGACGAACACTGAAGCTTTCTTT. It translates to CASLQGTNTEAFF.

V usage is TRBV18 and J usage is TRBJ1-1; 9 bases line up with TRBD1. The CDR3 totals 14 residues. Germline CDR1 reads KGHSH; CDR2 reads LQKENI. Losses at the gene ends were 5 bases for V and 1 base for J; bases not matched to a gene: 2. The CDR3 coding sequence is TGTGCCAGCTCAACAGGGGGCGCGAACACTGAAGCTTTCTTT. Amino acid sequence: CASSTGGANTEAFF.

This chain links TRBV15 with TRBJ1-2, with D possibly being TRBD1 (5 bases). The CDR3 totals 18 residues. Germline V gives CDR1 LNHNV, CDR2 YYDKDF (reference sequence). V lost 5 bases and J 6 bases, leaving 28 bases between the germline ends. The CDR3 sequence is CATSPGKNLGEQEHGYTF. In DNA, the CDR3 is TGTGCCACCAGCCCAGGAAAAAACTTGGGGGAACAGGAACATGGCTACACCTTC.

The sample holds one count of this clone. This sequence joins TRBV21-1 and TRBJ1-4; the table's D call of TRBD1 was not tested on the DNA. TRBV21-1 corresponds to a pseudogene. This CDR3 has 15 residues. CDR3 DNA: TGTGCCAGCAGCAAAGCAAGCGACAGGGGTCGGAAACTGTTTTTT. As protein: CASSKASDRGRKLFF.

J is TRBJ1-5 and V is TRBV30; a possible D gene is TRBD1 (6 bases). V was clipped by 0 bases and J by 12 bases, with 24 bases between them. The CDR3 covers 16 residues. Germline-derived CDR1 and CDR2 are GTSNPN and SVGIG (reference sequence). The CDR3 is CAWSVPTGGARRSQHF. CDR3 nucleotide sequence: TGTGCCTGGAGTGTACCGACCGGGGGGGCGAGACGTAGCCAGCATTTT.

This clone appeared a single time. In DNA form, the CDR3 reads TGTGCCAGCAGCTTAGGAAGGTTTTTTAATGAAAAACTGTTTTTT. This codes for CASSLGRFFNEKLFF. The chain links TRBV7-9 to TRBJ1-4; D remains ambiguous. The CDR3 has 15 amino acids. V was trimmed by 1 base and J by 4 bases, leaving 10 bases between them. The V gene's germline CDR1 is SEHNR and CDR2 FQNEAQ (reference sequence).

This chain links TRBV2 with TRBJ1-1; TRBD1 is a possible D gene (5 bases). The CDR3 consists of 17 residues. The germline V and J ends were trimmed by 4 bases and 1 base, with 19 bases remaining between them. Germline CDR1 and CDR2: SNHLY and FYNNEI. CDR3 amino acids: CASSGWGRDRTNTEAFF. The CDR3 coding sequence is TGTGCCAGCAGTGGGTGGGGCAGGGATCGTACGAACACTGAAGCTTTCTTT.

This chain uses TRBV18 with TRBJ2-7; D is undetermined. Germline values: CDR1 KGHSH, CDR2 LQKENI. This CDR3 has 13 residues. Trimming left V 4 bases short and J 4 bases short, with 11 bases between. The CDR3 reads CASSQGPAYEQYF. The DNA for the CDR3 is TGTGCCAGCTCACAGGGCCCCGCTTACGAGCAGTACTTC.

In nucleotides, the CDR3 is TGTGCCAGCAGCTTAGGGGGCCAGGGGGCGTACGAGCAGTACTTC. This translates into CASSLGGQGAYEQYF. This chain uses TRBV7-2 with TRBJ2-7, with 8 bases identical to TRBD1. The CDR3 has 15 residues. Germline V gives CDR1 SGHTA, CDR2 FQGNSA. The V and J ends lost 1 base and 4 bases, in that order; junction bases with no gene match: 6.

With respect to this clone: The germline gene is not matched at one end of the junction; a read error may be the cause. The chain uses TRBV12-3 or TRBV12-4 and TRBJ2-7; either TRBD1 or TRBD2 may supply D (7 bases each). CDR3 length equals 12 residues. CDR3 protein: CASRQGGGGIRF. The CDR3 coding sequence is TGTGCCAGCCGTCAGGGGGGAGGGGGCATCCGTTTC.

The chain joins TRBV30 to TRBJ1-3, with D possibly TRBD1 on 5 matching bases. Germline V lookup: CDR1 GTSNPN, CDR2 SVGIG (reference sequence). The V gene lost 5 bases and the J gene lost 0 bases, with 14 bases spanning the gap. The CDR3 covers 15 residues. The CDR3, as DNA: TGTGCCTGGGATTCCGGGACCAGCTCTGGAAACACCATATATTTT. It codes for CAWDSGTSSGNTIYF.

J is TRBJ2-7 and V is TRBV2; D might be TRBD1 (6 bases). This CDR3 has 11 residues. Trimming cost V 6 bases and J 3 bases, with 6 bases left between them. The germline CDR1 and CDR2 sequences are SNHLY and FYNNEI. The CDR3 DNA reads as TGTGCCAGCAGGGACAGCTACGAGCAGTACTTC. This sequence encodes CASRDSYEQYF.

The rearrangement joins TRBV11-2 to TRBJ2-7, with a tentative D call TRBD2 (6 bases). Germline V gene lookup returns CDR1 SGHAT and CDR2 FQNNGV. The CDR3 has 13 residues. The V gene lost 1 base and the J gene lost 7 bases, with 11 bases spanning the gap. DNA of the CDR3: TGTGCCAGCAGCTTAGCGGAAGGAGGGGAGCAGTACTTC. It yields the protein CASSLAEGGEQYF.

CDR3 loop: CASSSTGAGTEAFF. As DNA, the CDR3 is TGCGCCAGCAGCTCCACGGGGGCGGGCACTGAAGCTTTCTTT. The V call is TRBV5-1, the J call TRBJ1-1, with D possibly TRBD1 on 6 matching bases. The CDR3 contains 14 residues. Deletions cut 3 bases from V and 4 bases from J, with 13 bases between. Germline CDR1 and CDR2: SGHRS and YFSETQ.

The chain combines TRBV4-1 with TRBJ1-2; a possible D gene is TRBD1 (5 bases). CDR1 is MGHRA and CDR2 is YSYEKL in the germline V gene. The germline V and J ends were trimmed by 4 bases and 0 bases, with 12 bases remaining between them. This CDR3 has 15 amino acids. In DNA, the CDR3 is TGCGCCAGCAGCCCCGGGGGAAGAACTAACTATGGCTACACCTTC. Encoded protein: CASSPGGRTNYGYTF.

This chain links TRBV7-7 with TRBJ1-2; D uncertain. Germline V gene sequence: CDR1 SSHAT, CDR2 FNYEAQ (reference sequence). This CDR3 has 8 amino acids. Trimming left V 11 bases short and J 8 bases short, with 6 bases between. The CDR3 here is CAVGGYTF. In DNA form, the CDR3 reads TGTGCCGTGGGGGGCTACACCTTC.

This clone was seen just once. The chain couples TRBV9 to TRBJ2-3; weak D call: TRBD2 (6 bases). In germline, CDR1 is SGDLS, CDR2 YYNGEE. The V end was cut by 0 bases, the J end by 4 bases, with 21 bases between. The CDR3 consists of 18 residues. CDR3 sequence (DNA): TGTGCCAGCAGCGTAGGCCTCCCGACTAGAGAGAGGGCAGATACGCAGTATTTT. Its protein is CASSVGLPTRERADTQYF.

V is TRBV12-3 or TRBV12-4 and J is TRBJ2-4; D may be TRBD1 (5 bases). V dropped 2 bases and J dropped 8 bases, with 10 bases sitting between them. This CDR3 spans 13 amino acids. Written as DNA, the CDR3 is TGTGCCAGCAGTTTATCCCAGGGTGACATTCAGTACTTC. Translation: CASSLSQGDIQYF.

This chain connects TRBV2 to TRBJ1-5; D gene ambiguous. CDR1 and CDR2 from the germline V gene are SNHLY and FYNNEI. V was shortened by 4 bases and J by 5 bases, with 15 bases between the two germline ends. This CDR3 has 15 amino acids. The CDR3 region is CASSAPGNYYQPQHF. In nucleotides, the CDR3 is TGTGCCAGCAGTGCGCCGGGAAATTATTATCAGCCCCAGCATTTT.

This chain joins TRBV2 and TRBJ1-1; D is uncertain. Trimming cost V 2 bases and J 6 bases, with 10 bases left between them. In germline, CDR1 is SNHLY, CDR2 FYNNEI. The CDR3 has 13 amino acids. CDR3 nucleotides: TGTGCCAGCAGTGAATCTCCCATATCTGAAGCTTTCTTT. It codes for CASSESPISEAFF.